The T cell receptor beta chain under discussion was sequenced for a study of cytomegalovirus exposure and HLA in healthy donors. Assay: immunoSEQ multiplex PCR; the TCRdb copy retains only in-frame clones and omits some. The sample shows about 78,000 clones, about 96% of them seen only once. Study-wide results and limits: Reported results showed that the classifier diagnosed cytomegalovirus status with high specificity and sensitivity. CMV antigen specificity of a few CMV-associated chains was confirmed in vitro.

These donors were members of the roughly 120-subject validation cohort, a group separate from the roughly 670-subject first cohort. A word on this clone: As yet, its antigen is unknown.

Trimming took off 1 base at V and 4 bases at J, with 11 bases between the two ends. The germline CDR1 and CDR2 sequences are GTSNPN and SVGIG (reference sequence). This CDR3 spans 14 amino acids. The sample comprised PBMCs. V is TRBV30 and J is TRBJ1-3; D possibly corresponds to TRBD1 (5 bases). The sequence was collected from a man aged 18 to 30 in good health and CMV-seropositive. The CDR3 sequence: CAWSDQGLGNTIYF. CDR3 DNA: TGTGCCTGGAGTGACCAGGGATTAGGAAACACCATATATTTT.